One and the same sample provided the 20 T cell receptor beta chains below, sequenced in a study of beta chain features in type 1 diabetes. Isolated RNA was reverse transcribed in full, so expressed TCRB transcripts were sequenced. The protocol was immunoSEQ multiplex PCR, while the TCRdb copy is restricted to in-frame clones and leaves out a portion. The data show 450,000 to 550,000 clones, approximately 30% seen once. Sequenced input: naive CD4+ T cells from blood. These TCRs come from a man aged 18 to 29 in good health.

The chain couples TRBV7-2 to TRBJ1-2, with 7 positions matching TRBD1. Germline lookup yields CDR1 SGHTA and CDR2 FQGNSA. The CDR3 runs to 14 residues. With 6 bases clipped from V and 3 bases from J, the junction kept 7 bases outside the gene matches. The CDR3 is CASSPGGQHYGYTF. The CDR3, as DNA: TGTGCCAGCAGTCCAGGGGGACAGCACTATGGCTACACCTTC.

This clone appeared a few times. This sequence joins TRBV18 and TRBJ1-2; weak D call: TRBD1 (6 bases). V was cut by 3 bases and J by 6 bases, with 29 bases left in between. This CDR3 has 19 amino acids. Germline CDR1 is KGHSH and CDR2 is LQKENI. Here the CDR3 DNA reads TGTGCCAGCTCACCCTTCCTCGAAGGGCAGGGGACCCTACTCGATGGCTACACCTTC. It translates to CASSPFLEGQGTLLDGYTF. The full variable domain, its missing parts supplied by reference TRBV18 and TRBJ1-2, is NAGVMQNPRHLVRRRGQEARLRCSPMKGHSHVYWYRQLPEEGLKFMVYLQKENIIDESGMPKERFSAEFPKEGPSILRIQQVVRGDSAAYFCASSPFLEGQGTLLDGYTFGSGTRLTVV.

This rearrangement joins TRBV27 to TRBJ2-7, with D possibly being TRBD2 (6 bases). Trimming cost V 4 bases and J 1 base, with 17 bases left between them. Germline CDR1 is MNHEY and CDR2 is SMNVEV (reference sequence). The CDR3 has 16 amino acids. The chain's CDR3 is CASSSLLRSGSYEQYF. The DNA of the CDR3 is TGTGCCAGCAGTTCCCTTTTGCGTAGCGGTTCCTACGAGCAGTACTTC.

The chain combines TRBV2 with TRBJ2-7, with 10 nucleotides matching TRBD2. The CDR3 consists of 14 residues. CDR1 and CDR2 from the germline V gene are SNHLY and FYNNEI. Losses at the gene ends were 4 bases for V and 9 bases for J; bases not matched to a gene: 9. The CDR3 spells CASSVTSGKVRQYF. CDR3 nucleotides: TGTGCCAGCAGTGTTACTAGCGGGAAAGTCCGGCAGTACTTC. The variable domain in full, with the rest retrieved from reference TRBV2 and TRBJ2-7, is EPEVTQTPSHQVTQMGQEVILRCVPISNHLYFYWYRQILGQKVEFLVSFYNNEISEKSEIFDDQFSVERPDGSNFTLKIRSTKLEDSAMYFCASSVTSGKVRQYFGPGTRLTVT.

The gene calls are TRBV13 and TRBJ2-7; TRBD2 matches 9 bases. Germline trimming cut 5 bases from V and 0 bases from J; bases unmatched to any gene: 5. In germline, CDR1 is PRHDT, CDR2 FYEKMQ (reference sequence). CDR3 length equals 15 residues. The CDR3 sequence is CASSPSGKISYEQYF. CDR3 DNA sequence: TGTGCCAGCAGCCCTAGCGGGAAGATCTCCTACGAGCAGTACTTC.

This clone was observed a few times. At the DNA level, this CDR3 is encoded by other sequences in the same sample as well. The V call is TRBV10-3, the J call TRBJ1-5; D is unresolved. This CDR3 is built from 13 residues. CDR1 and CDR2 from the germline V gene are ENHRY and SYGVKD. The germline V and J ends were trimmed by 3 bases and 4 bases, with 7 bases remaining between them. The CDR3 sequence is CAISDSGNQPQHF. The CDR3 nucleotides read TGTGCCATCAGTGACAGCGGGAATCAGCCCCAGCATTTT.

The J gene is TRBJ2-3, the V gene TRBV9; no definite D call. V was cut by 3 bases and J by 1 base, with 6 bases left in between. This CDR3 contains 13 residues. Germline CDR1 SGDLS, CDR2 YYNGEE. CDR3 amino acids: CASSALRTDTQYF. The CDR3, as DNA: TGTGCCAGCAGCGCCCTCCGCACAGATACGCAGTATTTT.

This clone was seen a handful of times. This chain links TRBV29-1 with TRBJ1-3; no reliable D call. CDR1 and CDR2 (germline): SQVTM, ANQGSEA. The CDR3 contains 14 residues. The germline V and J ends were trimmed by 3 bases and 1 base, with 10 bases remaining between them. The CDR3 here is CSVDGRKSGNTIYF. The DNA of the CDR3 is TGCAGCGTTGACGGACGGAAATCTGGAAACACCATATATTTT.

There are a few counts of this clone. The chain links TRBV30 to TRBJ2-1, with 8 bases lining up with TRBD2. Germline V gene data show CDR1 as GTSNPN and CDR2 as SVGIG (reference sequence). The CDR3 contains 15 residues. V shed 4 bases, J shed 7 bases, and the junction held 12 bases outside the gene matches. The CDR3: CAWTRGGGRSNEQFF. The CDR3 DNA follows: TGTGCCTGGACGAGAGGTGGCGGGAGGTCGAATGAGCAGTTCTTC.

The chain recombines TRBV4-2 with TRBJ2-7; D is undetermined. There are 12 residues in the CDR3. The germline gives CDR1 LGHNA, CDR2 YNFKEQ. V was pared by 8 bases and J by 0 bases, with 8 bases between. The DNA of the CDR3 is TGTGCCAGCTCGGGCGGCTCCTACGAGCAGTACTTC. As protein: CASSGGSYEQYF.

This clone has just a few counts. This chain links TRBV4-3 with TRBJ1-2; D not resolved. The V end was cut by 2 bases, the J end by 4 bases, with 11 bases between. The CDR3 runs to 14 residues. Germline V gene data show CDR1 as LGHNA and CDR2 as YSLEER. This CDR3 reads CASSQTGGIYGYTF. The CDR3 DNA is TGCGCCAGCAGCCAAACGGGAGGAATCTATGGCTACACCTTC.

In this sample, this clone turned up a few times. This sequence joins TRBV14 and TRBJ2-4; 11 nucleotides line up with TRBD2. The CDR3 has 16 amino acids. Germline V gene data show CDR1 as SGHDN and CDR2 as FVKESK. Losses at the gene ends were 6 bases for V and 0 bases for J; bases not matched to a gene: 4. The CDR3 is CASSQTSGTAKNIQYF. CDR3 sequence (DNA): TGTGCCAGCAGTCAGACTAGCGGGACAGCCAAAAACATTCAGTACTTC. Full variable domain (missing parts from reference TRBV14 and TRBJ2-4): EAGVTQFPSHSVIEKGQTVTLRCDPISGHDNLYWYRRVMGKEIKFLLHFVKESKQDESGMPNNRFLAERTGGTYSTLKVQPAELEDSGVYFCASSQTSGTAKNIQYFGAGTRLSVL.

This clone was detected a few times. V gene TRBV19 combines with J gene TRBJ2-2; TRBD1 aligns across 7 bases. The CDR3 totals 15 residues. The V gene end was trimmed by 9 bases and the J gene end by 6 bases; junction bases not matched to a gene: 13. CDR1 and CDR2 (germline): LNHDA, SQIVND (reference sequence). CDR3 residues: CASVARTGGSGELFF. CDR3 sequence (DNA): TGTGCCAGCGTGGCCAGGACAGGCGGTTCCGGGGAGCTGTTTTTT.

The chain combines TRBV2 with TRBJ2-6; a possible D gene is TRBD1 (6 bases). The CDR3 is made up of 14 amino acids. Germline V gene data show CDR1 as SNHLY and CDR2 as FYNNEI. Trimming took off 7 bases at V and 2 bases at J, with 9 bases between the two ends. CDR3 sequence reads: CASTGGTGANVLTF. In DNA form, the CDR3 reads TGTGCCAGCACTGGGGGCACTGGGGCCAACGTCCTGACTTTC. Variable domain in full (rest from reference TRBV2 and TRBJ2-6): EPEVTQTPSHQVTQMGQEVILRCVPISNHLYFYWYRQILGQKVEFLVSFYNNEISEKSEIFDDQFSVERPDGSNFTLKIRSTKLEDSAMYFCASTGGTGANVLTFGAGSRLTVL.

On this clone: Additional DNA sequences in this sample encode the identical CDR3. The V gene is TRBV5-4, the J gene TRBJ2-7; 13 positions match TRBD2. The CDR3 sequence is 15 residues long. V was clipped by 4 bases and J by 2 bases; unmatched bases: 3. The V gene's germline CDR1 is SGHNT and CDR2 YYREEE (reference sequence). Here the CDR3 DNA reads TGTGCCAGCAGCCGCGGGACTAGCGGGACCTACGAGCAGTACTTC. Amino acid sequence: CASSRGTSGTYEQYF.

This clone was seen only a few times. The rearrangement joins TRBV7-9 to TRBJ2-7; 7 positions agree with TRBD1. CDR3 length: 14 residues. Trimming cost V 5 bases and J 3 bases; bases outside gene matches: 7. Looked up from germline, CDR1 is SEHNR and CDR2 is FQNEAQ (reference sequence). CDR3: CASSHRDSVYEQYF. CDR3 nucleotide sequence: TGTGCCAGCAGCCACCGGGACAGCGTCTACGAGCAGTACTTC.

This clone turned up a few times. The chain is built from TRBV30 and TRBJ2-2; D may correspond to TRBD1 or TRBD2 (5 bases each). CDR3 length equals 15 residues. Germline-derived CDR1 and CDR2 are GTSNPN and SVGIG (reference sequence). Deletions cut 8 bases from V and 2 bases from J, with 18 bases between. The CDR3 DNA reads TGTGCCGGGACGTGGGGGAACATAAACACCGGGGAGCTGTTTTTT. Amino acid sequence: CAGTWGNINTGELFF.

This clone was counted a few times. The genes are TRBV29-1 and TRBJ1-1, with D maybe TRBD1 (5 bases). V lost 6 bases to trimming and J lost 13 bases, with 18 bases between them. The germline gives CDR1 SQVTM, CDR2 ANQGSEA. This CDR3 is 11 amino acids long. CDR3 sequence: CSVSGGRGVFF. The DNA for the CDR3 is TGCAGCGTGTCGGGGGGTCGGGGTGTTTTCTTT.

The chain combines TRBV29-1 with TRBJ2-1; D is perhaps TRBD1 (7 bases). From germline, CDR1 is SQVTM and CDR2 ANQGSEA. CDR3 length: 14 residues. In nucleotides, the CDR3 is TGCACTACGACCCTAGCGTCAGGGGGCAATGAGCAGTTCTTC. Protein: CTTTLASGGNEQFF.

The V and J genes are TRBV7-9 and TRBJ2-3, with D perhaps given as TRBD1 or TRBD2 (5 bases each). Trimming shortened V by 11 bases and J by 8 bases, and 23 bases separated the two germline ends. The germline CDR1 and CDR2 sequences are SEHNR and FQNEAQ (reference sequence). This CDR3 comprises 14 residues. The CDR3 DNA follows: TGTGCCCTCTCTGGCCTTGGGGGAAAAAGTACGCAGTATTTT. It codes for CALSGLGGKSTQYF.